Below, 9 T cell receptor beta chains from the same sample are listed, as sequenced in a study of early stage breast cancer tumors. Assay: immunoSEQ multiplex PCR; the TCRdb copy retains only in-frame clones and omits some. The profile shows about 28,000 clones, roughly four fifths of them singletons. Sequencing input: blood. The receptor source for this set is a person between 35 and 49 years old with breast cancer.

The chain uses TRBV11-2 and TRBJ2-2; D is ambiguous. The V end was cut by 5 bases, the J end by 6 bases, with 19 bases between. Germline V gene sequence: CDR1 SGHAT, CDR2 FQNNGV. There are 16 residues in the CDR3. CDR3 region: CASSPPGLGPAGELFF. In DNA, the CDR3 is TGTGCCAGCAGCCCACCGGGCCTCGGCCCAGCCGGGGAGCTGTTTTTT.

The gene calls are TRBV6-5 and TRBJ1-4; D is uncertain. This CDR3 spans 13 amino acids. Deletions cut 2 bases from V and 5 bases from J, with 6 bases between. Germline-derived CDR1 and CDR2 are MNHEY and SVGAGI. CDR3 protein: CASSYDHNEKLFF. CDR3 nucleotides: TGTGCCAGCAGTTACGACCACAATGAAAAACTGTTTTTT.

This clone has more than one count but fewer than ten. The gene calls are TRBV5-4 and TRBJ1-1, with D tentatively TRBD1 (5 bases). CDR1 is SGHNT and CDR2 is YYREEE in the germline V gene (reference sequence). The CDR3 length is 16 residues. The ends were cut back, 3 bases at V and 0 bases at J, with 15 bases in the middle. In nucleotides, the CDR3 is TGTGCCAGCAGCTCGCCGTTCGGGGCTTTGAACACTGAAGCTTTCTTT. It is translated as CASSSPFGALNTEAFF.

The V and J genes are TRBV6-4 and TRBJ1-5, with 10 bases matching TRBD1. CDR1 and CDR2 from the germline V gene are MRHNA and SNTAGT. The V and J ends lost 3 bases and 2 bases, in that order; junction bases with no gene match: 1. The CDR3 covers 15 residues. The CDR3 region has the DNA TGTGCCAGCAGTGAGGGGACAGGGGGCAATCAGCCCCAGCATTTT. Translating gives CASSEGTGGNQPQHF.

This chain joins TRBV4-2 and TRBJ2-1; D could derive from TRBD1 or TRBD2 (5 bases each). The CDR3 sequence is 12 residues long. Germline CDR1 and CDR2: LGHNA and YNFKEQ. V was pared by 0 bases and J by 10 bases, with 7 bases between. DNA of the CDR3: TGTGCCAGCAGCCAAGAATGGGACGAGCAGTTCTTC. This gives the protein CASSQEWDEQFF.

The rearrangement uses TRBV29-1 and TRBJ2-1; the D gene could be TRBD1 or TRBD2 (6 bases each). V lost 4 bases, J lost 2 bases, and 12 bases lay in between. This CDR3 has 14 residues. The germline V gene encodes CDR1 SQVTM and CDR2 ANQGSEA. The CDR3 DNA reads TGCAGCGTTGCCAGGGGAGGTCCCTACAATGAGCAGTTCTTC. Protein sequence: CSVARGGPYNEQFF.

This clone has just a few counts. This chain uses TRBV2 with TRBJ1-1, with D possibly TRBD1 on 5 matching bases. This CDR3 has 12 amino acids. Germline lookup yields CDR1 SNHLY and CDR2 FYNNEI. The germline V and J ends were trimmed by 5 bases and 11 bases, with 15 bases remaining between them. CDR3 DNA: TGTGCCAGCAGTAGGGACGGGAATGAGGCTTTCTTT. Translation: CASSRDGNEAFF.

V and J are TRBV18 and TRBJ1-5; no firm D call. The V gene lost 3 bases and the J gene lost 2 bases, with 11 bases spanning the gap. The CDR3 is 15 amino acids. From germline, CDR1 is KGHSH and CDR2 LQKENI. This chain's CDR3 is CASSPDGVGNQPQHF. The DNA for the CDR3 is TGTGCCAGCTCACCGGATGGGGTTGGCAATCAGCCCCAGCATTTT.

The chain couples TRBV25-1 to TRBJ2-5; D call uncertain. The V gene lost 3 bases and the J gene lost 1 base, with 6 bases spanning the gap. This CDR3 is built from 13 residues. Germline V lookup: CDR1 MGHDK, CDR2 SYGVNS. The CDR3 region has the DNA TGTGCCAGCAGTGAGTCTCTCCAAGAGACCCAGTACTTC. Its translation is CASSESLQETQYF. Combining the CDR3 with reference TRBV25-1 and TRBJ2-5 gives the whole variable domain EADIYQTPRYLVIGTGKKITLECSQTMGHDKMYWYQQDPGMELHLIHYSYGVNSTEKGDLSSESTVSRIRTEHFPLTLESARPSHTSQYLCASSESLQETQYFGPGTRLLVL.